The source of this T cell receptor beta chain is a study of blood T cell repertoires in COVID-19. TCRdb's table, derived via immunoSEQ multiplex PCR, lists solely in-frame clones and lacks some. Of around 260,000 clones in the sample, about 85% were seen once. The CDR3 runs 16 residues. Trimming at V came to 4 bases and at J to 7 bases, leaving 16 bases not matched to a gene. From germline, CDR1 is SGDLS and CDR2 YYNGEE. The origin of this receptor is a human donor in a cohort sampled during active COVID-19. Source material: peripheral blood. The chain combines TRBV9 with TRBJ2-7, with TRBD1 matching over 8 bases. The CDR3 nucleotides are TGTGCCAGCAGCCTCGGACAGGGAGGAAACGCTGGGGAGCAGTACTTC. Translating it yields CASSLGQGGNAGEQYF.